The subject of this entry is one TCR beta chain. The antigen is undetermined. Deletions cut 7 bases from V and 3 bases from J, with 20 bases between. Germline values: CDR1 SQVTM, CDR2 ANQGSEA. The CDR3 covers 15 residues. MiXCR, run by TCRdb on the 5' RACE reads, gives a single entry per CDR3 protein. Of approximately 550,000 distinct CDR3 sequences in the sample, around 24% are singletons; the top ten hold 0.45% to 0.5%. The data belong to a study of identical twins. Study-level findings and limits: Reduced insertions were recorded for abundant cord blood beta clonotypes, with no such pattern in memory repertoires. The authors drew conclusions from cross-sectional statistical analysis rather than following the same donors.

This sample also appeared in a second study, on yellow fever vaccine responses in identical twins.

V usage is TRBV29-1 and J usage is TRBJ2-3, with a tentative D call TRBD2 (6 bases). The TCR sequence derives from a woman between 18 and 29 years old in good health. Sequences were obtained from CD4+ T cells sorted from blood. The CDR3 nucleotides read TGCAGCGGGCGGAGGGACCCCGAGGGTACAGATACGCAGTATTTT. It is translated as CSGRRDPEGTDTQYF.